This is a list of T cell receptor beta chains from one sample in a study of T cells in Graves' hyperthyroidism and ophthalmopathy. TCRdb itself ran the multiplex PCR reads through MiXCR, one entry per CDR3 protein. The sample records around 350,000 distinct CDR3 sequences, 15% to 20% being singletons. Source material: blood. These receptor sequences come from a woman between 18 and 29 years old with Graves' hyperthyroidism. CDR3s include the opening cysteine and the closing phenylalanine or tryptophan. D genes are given only for firm matches. The size entry is marked missing in some rows and otherwise reads once, few, many or a size class.

j_call v_call d_call clone_size cdr3_nt cdr3_aa
TRBJ1-5 TRBV6-5 . many TGTGCCAGCAGTTACTCGGGAGGGTTCAATCAGCCCCAGCATTTT CASSYSGGFNQPQHF
TRBJ2-7 TRBV12-3/TRBV12-4 . . TGTGCCAGCAGTCCGGAGCCCGAGGGGAAATGGTACTTC CASSPEPEGKWYF
TRBJ1-5 TRBV6-5 . many TGTGCCAGCAGTCCCAGGCCAACCGAATTATATAGCAATCAGCCCCAGCATTTT CASSPRPTELYSNQPQHF
TRBJ2-2 TRBV6-5 TRBD1 . TGTGCCAGCAGTTATCGGGACAGGGTAGGGCAGGCCGGGGAGCTGTTTTTT CASSYRDRVGQAGELFF
TRBJ2-3 TRBV20-1 TRBD1 few TGCAGTGCTTTACCGGGACAGGGAGGCACAGATACGCAGTATTTT CSALPGQGGTDTQYF
TRBJ2-7 TRBV11-2 . few TGTGCCAGCAGTAGGAAGACAGCCTATTCCTACGAGCAGTACTTC CASSRKTAYSYEQYF
TRBJ1-3 TRBV20-1 TRBD1 many TGCAGTGCTAGTCCGGACAGGGCCGGAAACACCATATATTTT CSASPDRAGNTIYF
TRBJ2-5 TRBV24-1 . many TGTGCCACCAGTGACAGGGGTTGGGAGACCCAGTACTTC CATSDRGWETQYF
TRBJ1-1 TRBV6-5 TRBD1 many TGTGCCAGCAGTTCACAGGGGGCTCGGACTGAAGCTTTCTTT CASSSQGARTEAFF
TRBJ1-1 TRBV19 . . TGTGCCAGTAGTATAGCGGGTGGCACTGAATCTTTCTTT CASSIAGGTESFF
TRBJ2-5 TRBV15 . many TGTGCCACCAGCAGGCCTAAAGAGACCCAGTACTTC CATSRPKETQYF
TRBJ1-5 TRBV12-3/TRBV12-4 TRBD1 many TGTGCCAGCAGTTTTACAGGGGATAGCAATCAGCCCCAGCATTTT CASSFTGDSNQPQHF
TRBJ2-5 TRBV2 TRBD2 many TGTGCCAGCGGCAGCGGGGGCCCAGAGACCCAGTACTTC CASGSGGPETQYF
TRBJ2-7 TRBV7-2 TRBD1 many TGTGCCAGCAGCTTAGCGGGGACAGCCGAGTACGAGCAGTACTTC CASSLAGTAEYEQYF
TRBJ2-7 TRBV5-1 TRBD1 many TGCGCCAGCAGCTTGGACAGGGGACAGTACGAGCAGTACTTC CASSLDRGQYEQYF
TRBJ1-1 TRBV5-1 TRBD1 many TGCGCCAGCAGTTGGGACAGGGACTGGGTCGGCACTGAAGCTTTCTTT CASSWDRDWVGTEAFF
TRBJ1-5 TRBV3-1 . few TGTGCCAGCAGCCAAGATGGGGCAGGGTACCAGCCCCAGCATTTT CASSQDGAGYQPQHF
TRBJ1-2 TRBV12-3/TRBV12-4 . many TGTGCCAGCACCCTAGGGGGAGGGGTAGGCTACACCTTC CASTLGGGVGYTF
TRBJ1-1 TRBV5-1 TRBD1 many TGCGCCAGCAGCCCCCGACAGGGGAAGAACACTGAAGCTTTCTTT CASSPRQGKNTEAFF
TRBJ2-6 TRBV28 . . TGTGCCAGCAGTTTGTCGGGACCCAGCTCTGGGGCCAACGTCCTGACTTTC CASSLSGPSSGANVLTF
TRBJ2-5 TRBV7-9 TRBD1 many TGTGCCAGCAGCTTCAGGACAGGGGAGCAAGAGACCCAGTACTTC CASSFRTGEQETQYF
TRBJ2-5 TRBV12-3/TRBV12-4 TRBD1 many TGTGCCAGCTTATCTTACCGGGACAGGGGCGGAACGGGGACCCAGTACTTC CASLSYRDRGGTGTQYF
TRBJ1-1 TRBV30 . few TGTGCCTGGACGACGGCGCGCACTGAAGCTTTCTTT CAWTTARTEAFF
TRBJ1-5 TRBV27 TRBD1 many TGTGCCAGCAGCCGCGGGACAGCCGTCAATCAGCCCCAGCATTTT CASSRGTAVNQPQHF
TRBJ2-2 TRBV12-3/TRBV12-4 . many TGTGCCAGCAGTTTCTCTGGGACTACCGGGGAGCTGTTTTTT CASSFSGTTGELFF
TRBJ2-7 TRBV29-1 . many TGCAGCGTTGGCACAGGGACTTCCTACGAGCAGTACTTC CSVGTGTSYEQYF
TRBJ1-5 TRBV12-3/TRBV12-4 TRBD1 . TGTGCCAGCAGTCGCTGGGGACAGGGTTTTGTTGGTCAGCCCCAGCATTTT CASSRWGQGFVGQPQHF
TRBJ1-2 TRBV20-1 TRBD1 many TGCAGTCTCACAGGGGGGGTTCATGGCTACACCTTC CSLTGGVHGYTF
TRBJ1-1 TRBV6-1 TRBD1 many TGTGCCAGCAGAGAAACGACAGGGGATAACTCTGAAGCTTTCTTT CASRETTGDNSEAFF
TRBJ2-7 TRBV5-4 . . TGTGCCAGCAGCTTGAGTCCTGGAGAGCAGTACTTC CASSLSPGEQYF
TRBJ1-5 TRBV5-1 TRBD1 few TGCGCCAGCAGCCCGGGGACAGGGGGCGACGGCAATCAGCCCCAGCATTTT CASSPGTGGDGNQPQHF
TRBJ2-1 TRBV6-1 . many TGTGCCAGCAGTGGGACGACAGGCGAAGAATACAATGAGCAGTTCTTC CASSGTTGEEYNEQFF